The sequence of this TCR beta chain was determined in a study of T cell responses to AZD1222 COVID-19 vaccine. This clone has only one observation. The protocol was immunoSEQ multiplex PCR, while the TCRdb copy is restricted to in-frame clones and leaves out a portion. The repertoire has fewer than 120,000 clones, about 95% of them found once; the top ten carry roughly 3.1%. The CDR3 totals 13 residues. Germline CDR1 MGHRA, CDR2 YSYEKL. Trimming removed 3 bases from V and 3 bases from J, with 5 bases in between. The receptor was derived from an adult who received the AZD1222 COVID-19 vaccine. This chain joins TRBV4-1 and TRBJ2-2; D is unclear. Source: peripheral blood, taken 28 days after the second AZD1222 dose. CDR3 protein: CASSHLYTGELFF. The DNA for the CDR3 is TGCGCCAGCAGCCACCTGTACACCGGGGAGCTGTTTTTT.